These 23 T cell receptor beta chains came from one sample sequenced in a study of post-analysis software for immune sequencing data. Broader study findings: Among four to six TRBV segments more frequent in patients than controls were TRBV5-6, TRBV5-1 and TRBV20-1.

cDNA libraries of TCR beta carried unique molecular identifiers. TCRdb re-called the PCR reads with MiXCR, one entry per CDR3 protein. This sample has a few hundred thousand distinct CDR3 sequences, with 30% to 45% found just once. The antigens of these receptors remain unknown. The sample comprised blood. The receptors shown here come from a girl aged 2 to 10 with multiple sclerosis.

The table lists this clonotype with a few counts. J is TRBJ2-1 and V is TRBV29-1, with TRBD1 matching over 8 bases. V was pared by 7 bases and J by 0 bases, with 5 bases of the junction left unmatched. Germline V gives CDR1 SQVTM, CDR2 ANQGSEA. The CDR3 loop spans 14 amino acids. For the CDR3, the DNA is TGCAGCGCTCGGACAGGGAACTCCTACAATGAGCAGTTCTTC. Its protein product is CSARTGNSYNEQFF.

The chain combines TRBV29-1 with TRBJ1-2, with 8 positions matching TRBD1. Germline CDR1 reads SQVTM; CDR2 reads ANQGSEA. The V and J ends lost 0 bases and 7 bases, in that order; junction bases with no gene match: 7. The CDR3 contains 14 residues. Here the CDR3 DNA reads TGCAGCGTTGAAGATCTTTGGACAGGGACTGGCTACACCTTC. Translating it yields CSVEDLWTGTGYTF.

The rearrangement joins TRBV6-2 or TRBV6-3 to TRBJ2-1; no clear D gene. Germline-derived CDR1 and CDR2 are MNHEY and SVGEGT. The CDR3 spans 16 residues. Trimming pared 2 bases from V and 7 bases from J, leaving 18 bases between. This CDR3 is CASSYASARAANEQFF. CDR3 in DNA: TGTGCCAGCAGTTACGCCAGCGCCCGAGCAGCTAATGAGCAGTTCTTC.

The chain carries TRBV28 and TRBJ2-5, with a tentative D call TRBD1 (6 bases). This CDR3 region has 15 residues. Trimming pared 3 bases from V and 0 bases from J, leaving 11 bases between. Germline values: CDR1 MDHEN, CDR2 SYDVKM. The CDR3 spells CASSLAQGNQETQYF. In nucleotides, the CDR3 is TGTGCCAGCAGTTTGGCCCAGGGGAACCAAGAGACCCAGTACTTC.

This clonotype was counted a few times. The J gene is TRBJ2-7, the V gene TRBV5-1; TRBD1 is a possible D gene (6 bases). The CDR3 has 15 amino acids. Germline CDR1 reads SGHRS; CDR2 reads YFSETQ. Trimming took 4 bases from V and 3 from J, leaving 17 bases between them. The DNA of the CDR3 is TGCGCCAGCAGCCCCGGGGTGGGGGCTGACTACGAGCAGTACTTC. The encoded protein is CASSPGVGADYEQYF. Full variable domain (remainder filled in from reference TRBV5-1 and TRBJ2-7): KAGVTQTPRYLIKTRGQQVTLSCSPISGHRSVSWYQQTPGQGLQFLFEYFSETQRNKGNFPGRFSGRQFSNSRSEMNVSTLELGDSALYLCASSPGVGADYEQYFGPGTRLTVT.

J is TRBJ2-3 and V is TRBV14; 9 bases align to TRBD2. Germline-derived CDR1 and CDR2 are SGHDN and FVKESK. J was trimmed by 0 bases and V by 7 bases; bases with no gene match: 2. There are 14 residues in the CDR3. CDR3 sequence reads: CASNLAGSTDTQYF. The CDR3 nucleotides read TGTGCCAGCAACCTAGCGGGGAGCACAGATACGCAGTATTTT.

For this clonotype: One end of the junction does not line up with germline, which may come from a read error. The chain couples TRBV7-9 to TRBJ1-2; D gene ambiguous. In germline, CDR1 is SEHNR, CDR2 FQNEAQ (reference sequence). The CDR3 covers 11 residues. The CDR3 sequence is CASSKDHGDTF. The CDR3 bases are TGTGCCAGCAGCAAGGACCATGGCGACACCTTC.

V is TRBV14 and J is TRBJ1-2, with 9 bases fitting TRBD1. The J segment lost 2 bases and the V segment lost 4 bases, leaving 8 bases of the junction unmatched. CDR1 and CDR2 (germline): SGHDN, FVKESK. This CDR3 is built from 16 residues. The CDR3 nucleotides are TGTGCCAGCAGCCCCATGACAGGGGGACAGAACTATGGCTACACCTTC. Translation gives CASSPMTGGQNYGYTF. Complete variable domain (other parts from reference TRBV14 and TRBJ1-2): EAGVTQFPSHSVIEKGQTVTLRCDPISGHDNLYWYRRVMGKEIKFLLHFVKESKQDESGMPNNRFLAERTGGTYSTLKVQPAELEDSGVYFCASSPMTGGQNYGYTFGSGTRLTVV.

The chain joins TRBV5-1 to TRBJ1-4; D remains ambiguous. This CDR3 has 15 residues. Looked up from germline, CDR1 is SGHRS and CDR2 is YFSETQ. V was cut by 4 bases and J by 6 bases, with 16 bases left in between. The CDR3 DNA reads TGCGCCAGCAGCGATGGGGTCGGCCGCCATGAAAAACTGTTTTTT. It codes for CASSDGVGRHEKLFF.

This chain joins TRBV11-2 and TRBJ2-5; 8 bases line up with TRBD1. The V and J ends lost 5 bases and 2 bases, in that order; junction bases with no gene match: 10. The CDR3 contains 16 residues. The germline gives CDR1 SGHAT, CDR2 FQNNGV. CDR3 nucleotides: TGTGCCAGCAGCACACCAGGGTACAGGGGGCAAGAGACCCAGTACTTC. It translates to CASSTPGYRGQETQYF. Full variable domain (rest looked up from reference TRBV11-2 and TRBJ2-5): EAGVAQSPRYKIIEKRQSVAFWCNPISGHATLYWYQQILGQGPKLLIQFQNNGVVDDSQLPKDRFSAERLKGVDSTLKIQPAKLEDSAVYLCASSTPGYRGQETQYFGPGTRLLVL.

The V and J genes are TRBV18 and TRBJ2-5; 7 nucleotides match TRBD1. The CDR3 consists of 16 residues. Germline assignment: CDR1 KGHSH and CDR2 LQKENI. Trimming at V came to 3 bases and at J to 2 bases, leaving 9 bases not matched to a gene. In DNA, the CDR3 is TGTGCCAGCTCACCCCTGACAGGGCCATTTCAAGAGACCCAGTACTTC. Its protein is CASSPLTGPFQETQYF.

This clonotype has only a few counts. V gene TRBV5-1 combines with J gene TRBJ2-7; 14 nucleotides match TRBD2. The trim removed 3 bases at V and 1 base at J, leaving 3 bases unmatched. This CDR3 comprises 16 residues. The germline gives CDR1 SGHRS, CDR2 YFSETQ. The CDR3: CASSWGLAGVSYEQYF. Here the CDR3 DNA reads TGCGCCAGCAGCTGGGGACTAGCGGGAGTATCCTACGAGCAGTACTTC.

This clonotype was seen a handful of times. V and J are TRBV5-1 and TRBJ1-2, with 9 bases aligning to TRBD1. Germline loops: CDR1 SGHRS, CDR2 YFSETQ. The CDR3 runs 14 residues. Germline trimming cut 5 bases from V and 4 bases from J; bases unmatched to any gene: 6. Written as DNA, the CDR3 is TGCGCCAGCAGAGGGGACAGGGACGGCTATGGCTACACCTTC. It specifies CASRGDRDGYGYTF.

This chain links TRBV6-5 with TRBJ2-7; maybe TRBD1 (6 bases). This CDR3 has 14 amino acids. The germline V and J ends were trimmed by 3 bases and 5 bases, with 14 bases remaining between them. From germline, CDR1 is MNHEY and CDR2 SVGAGI. The CDR3 loop reads CASSYLGQLHEQYF. The CDR3 DNA is TGTGCCAGCAGTTATTTAGGACAGCTCCACGAGCAGTACTTC.

The chain uses TRBV27 and TRBJ2-5; 9 bases fit TRBD1. Germline trimming cut 5 bases from V and 2 bases from J; bases unmatched to any gene: 12. Germline-derived CDR1 and CDR2 are MNHEY and SMNVEV (reference sequence). The CDR3 spans 17 residues. The CDR3 is CASSAGTGRELQETQYF. In nucleotides, the CDR3 is TGTGCCAGCAGTGCTGGGACAGGGAGAGAACTTCAAGAGACCCAGTACTTC.

This rearrangement joins TRBV29-1 to TRBJ2-3; the D gene is possibly TRBD1 (5 bases). Trimming shortened V by 5 bases and J by 2 bases, and 14 bases separated the two germline ends. Germline CDR1 is SQVTM and CDR2 is ANQGSEA. This CDR3 comprises 14 residues. DNA for the CDR3: TGCAGCGTTTTGACACAGGAATTCACAGATACGCAGTATTTT. This encodes CSVLTQEFTDTQYF.

This clonotype was picked up one time. V and J are TRBV7-9 and TRBJ1-2; D remains unclear. The CDR3 contains 13 residues. V was cut by 6 bases and J by 4 bases, with 12 bases left in between. CDR1 and CDR2 from the germline V gene are SEHNR and FQNEAQ (reference sequence). This CDR3 is CASRPGLGYGYTF. CDR3 in DNA: TGTGCCAGCAGACCGGGCTTGGGCTATGGCTACACCTTC.

J is TRBJ1-1 and V is TRBV5-1, with a tentative D call TRBD1 (5 bases). This CDR3 comprises 13 residues. The ends were cut back, 4 bases at V and 5 bases at J, with 12 bases in the middle. From germline, CDR1 is SGHRS and CDR2 YFSETQ. CDR3 nucleotides: TGCGCCAGCAGCCCGGGGTGGGGGACTGAAGCTTTCTTT. This encodes CASSPGWGTEAFF.

The V gene is TRBV28, the J gene TRBJ2-7; no reliable D call. CDR1 and CDR2 (germline): MDHEN, SYDVKM. The CDR3 totals 14 residues. V lost 5 bases, J lost 1 base, and 12 bases lay in between. The CDR3 DNA reads as TGTGCCAGCAGTCCTGGGCTTATTTCCTACGAGCAGTACTTC. It translates to CASSPGLISYEQYF.

V usage is TRBV4-1 and J usage is TRBJ2-3; a possible D gene is TRBD2 (5 bases). This CDR3 region has 13 residues. CDR1 and CDR2 (germline): MGHRA, YSYEKL. Trimming left V 1 base short and J 13 bases short, with 15 bases between. DNA of the CDR3: TGCGCCAGCAGCCAAGTGATCGGTGGGAGTGAGTATTTT. This codes for CASSQVIGGSEYF.

The chain recombines TRBV6-5 with TRBJ2-7, with 8 bases that match TRBD1. The germline V gene encodes CDR1 MNHEY and CDR2 SVGAGI. This CDR3 is 14 amino acids long. V lost 5 bases, J lost 3 bases, and 6 bases stayed unmatched. The CDR3 DNA sequence: TGTGCCAGCAGTGACCGGGACAGGCTCTACGAGCAGTACTTC. It translates to CASSDRDRLYEQYF.

This chain uses TRBV25-1 with TRBJ2-4, with D unclear. The CDR3 has 13 residues. V was shortened by 0 bases and J by 13 bases, with 13 bases between the two germline ends. Germline assignment: CDR1 MGHDK and CDR2 SYGVNS. The CDR3: CASSEYSWREQYF. DNA of the CDR3: TGTGCCAGCAGTGAATATTCATGGAGAGAGCAGTACTTC.

Only a few counts were recorded for this clonotype. V and J are TRBV20-1 and TRBJ2-1; no clear D. V was trimmed by 5 bases and J by 1 base, leaving 9 bases between them. The germline CDR1 and CDR2 sequences are DFQATT and SNEGSKA (reference sequence). The CDR3 runs to 13 residues. This CDR3 reads CSAPGFSYNEQFF. The CDR3, as DNA: TGCAGTGCTCCCGGATTTTCCTACAATGAGCAGTTCTTC.